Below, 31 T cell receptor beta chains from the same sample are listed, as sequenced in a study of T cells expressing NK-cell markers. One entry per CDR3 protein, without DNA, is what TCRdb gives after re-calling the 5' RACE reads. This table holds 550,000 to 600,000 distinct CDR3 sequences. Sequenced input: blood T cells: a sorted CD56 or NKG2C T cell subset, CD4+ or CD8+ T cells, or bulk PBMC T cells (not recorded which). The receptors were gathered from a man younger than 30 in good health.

The CDR3 region is CASSLRTAGELFF. The chain joins TRBV11-2 to TRBJ2-2. This CDR3 has 13 residues. Germline V lookup: CDR1 SGHAT, CDR2 FQNNGV.

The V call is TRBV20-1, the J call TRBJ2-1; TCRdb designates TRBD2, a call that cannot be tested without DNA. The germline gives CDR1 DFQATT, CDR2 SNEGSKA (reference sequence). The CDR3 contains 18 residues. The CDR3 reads CSASVHRTSGRVLNEQFF.

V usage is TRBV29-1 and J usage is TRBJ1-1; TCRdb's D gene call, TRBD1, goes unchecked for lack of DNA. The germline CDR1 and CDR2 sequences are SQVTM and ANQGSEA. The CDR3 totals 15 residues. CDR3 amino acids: CSVELFRDRRTEAFF. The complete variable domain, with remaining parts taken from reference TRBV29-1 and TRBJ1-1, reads SAVISQKPSRDICQRGTSLTIQCQVDSQVTMMFWYRQQPGQSLTLIATANQGSEATYESGFVIDKFPISRPNLTFSTLTVSNMSPEDSSIYLCSVELFRDRRTEAFFGQGTRLTVV.

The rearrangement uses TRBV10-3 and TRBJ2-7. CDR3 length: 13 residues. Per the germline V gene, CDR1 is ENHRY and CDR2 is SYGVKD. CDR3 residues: CAISEDVRNEQYF.

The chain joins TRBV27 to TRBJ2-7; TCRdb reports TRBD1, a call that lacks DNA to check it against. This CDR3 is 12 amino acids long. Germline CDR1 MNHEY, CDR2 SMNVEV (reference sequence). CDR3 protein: CASSLTGNEQYF.

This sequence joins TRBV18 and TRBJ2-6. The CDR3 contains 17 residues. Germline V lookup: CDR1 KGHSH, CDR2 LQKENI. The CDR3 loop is CASSHKDRTSGANVLTF.

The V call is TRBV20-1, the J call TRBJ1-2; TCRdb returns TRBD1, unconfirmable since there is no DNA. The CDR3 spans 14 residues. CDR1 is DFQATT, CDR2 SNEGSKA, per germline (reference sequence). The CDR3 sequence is CSASRGTGAEGYTF.

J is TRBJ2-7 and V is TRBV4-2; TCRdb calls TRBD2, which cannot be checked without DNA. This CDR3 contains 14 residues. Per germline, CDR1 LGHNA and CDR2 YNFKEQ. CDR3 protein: CASSPSLVFYEQYF.

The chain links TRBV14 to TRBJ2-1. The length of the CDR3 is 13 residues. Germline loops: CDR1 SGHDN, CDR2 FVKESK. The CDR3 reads CASSQEIIDEQFF.

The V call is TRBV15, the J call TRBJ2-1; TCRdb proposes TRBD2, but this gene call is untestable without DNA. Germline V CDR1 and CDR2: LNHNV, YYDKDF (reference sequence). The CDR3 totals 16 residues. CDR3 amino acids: CATSRERGTLYNEQFF.

The CDR3 sequence: CASRTSGRPDTQYF. This chain uses TRBV6-2 or TRBV6-3 with TRBJ2-3; TCRdb selects TRBD2, and the lack of DNA leaves this call unchecked. The CDR3 covers 14 residues. Germline V CDR1 and CDR2: MNHEY, SVGEGT.

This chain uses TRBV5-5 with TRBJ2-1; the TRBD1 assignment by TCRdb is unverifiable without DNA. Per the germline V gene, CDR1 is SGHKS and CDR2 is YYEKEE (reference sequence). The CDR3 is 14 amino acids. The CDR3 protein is CASSKTPGSNEQFF.

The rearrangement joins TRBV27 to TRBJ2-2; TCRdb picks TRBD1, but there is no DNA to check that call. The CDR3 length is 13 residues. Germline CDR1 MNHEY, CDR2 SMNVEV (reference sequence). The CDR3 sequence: CASRLGGGGELFF.

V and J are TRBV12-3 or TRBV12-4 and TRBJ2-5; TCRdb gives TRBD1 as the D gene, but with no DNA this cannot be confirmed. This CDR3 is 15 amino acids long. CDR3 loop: CASSPRGGLKETQYF.

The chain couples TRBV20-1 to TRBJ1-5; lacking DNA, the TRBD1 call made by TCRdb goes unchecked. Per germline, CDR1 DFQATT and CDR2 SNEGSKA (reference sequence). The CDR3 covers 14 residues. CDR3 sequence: CSARPWTVNQPQHF.

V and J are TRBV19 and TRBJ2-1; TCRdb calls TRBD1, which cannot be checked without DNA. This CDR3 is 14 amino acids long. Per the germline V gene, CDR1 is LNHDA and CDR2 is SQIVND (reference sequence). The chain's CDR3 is CASSIAAGENEQFF.

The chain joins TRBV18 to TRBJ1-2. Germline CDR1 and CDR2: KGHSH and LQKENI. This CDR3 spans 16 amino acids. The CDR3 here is CASSPRDSQGGYGYTF.

The CDR3 reads CASAQTENYGYTF. V and J are TRBV3-1 and TRBJ1-2; the TCRdb call, TRBD1, lacks DNA for checking. The germline CDR1 and CDR2 sequences are LGHDT and YNNKEL (reference sequence). There are 13 residues in the CDR3.

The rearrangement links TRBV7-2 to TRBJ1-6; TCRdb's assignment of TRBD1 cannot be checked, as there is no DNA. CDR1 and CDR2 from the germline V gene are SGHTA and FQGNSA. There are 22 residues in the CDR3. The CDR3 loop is CASSLPPGQGSGREGHNSPLHF.

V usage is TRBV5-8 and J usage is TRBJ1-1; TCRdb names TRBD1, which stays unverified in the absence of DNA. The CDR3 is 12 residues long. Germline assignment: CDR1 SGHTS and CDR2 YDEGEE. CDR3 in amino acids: CASRKTGTEAFF.

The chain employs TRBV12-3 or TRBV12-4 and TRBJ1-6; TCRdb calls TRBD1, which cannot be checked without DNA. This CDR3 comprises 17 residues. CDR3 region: CASSPSLRDRTLSPLHF.

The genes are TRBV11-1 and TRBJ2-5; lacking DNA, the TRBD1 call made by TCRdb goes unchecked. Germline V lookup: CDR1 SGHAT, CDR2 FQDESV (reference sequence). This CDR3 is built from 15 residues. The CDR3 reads CASSPIQGRQETQYF.

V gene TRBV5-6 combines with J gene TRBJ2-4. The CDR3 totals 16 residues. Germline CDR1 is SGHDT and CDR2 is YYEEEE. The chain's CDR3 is CASSLGADGPKNIQYF. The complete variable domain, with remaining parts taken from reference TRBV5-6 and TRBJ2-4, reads DAGVTQSPTHLIKTRGQQVTLRCSPKSGHDTVSWYQQALGQGPQFIFQYYEEEERQRGNFPDRFSGHQFPNYSSELNVNALLLGDSALYLCASSLGADGPKNIQYFGAGTRLSVL.

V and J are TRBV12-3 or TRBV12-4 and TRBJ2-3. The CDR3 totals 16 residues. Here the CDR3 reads CASSLVVKFLTDTQYF.

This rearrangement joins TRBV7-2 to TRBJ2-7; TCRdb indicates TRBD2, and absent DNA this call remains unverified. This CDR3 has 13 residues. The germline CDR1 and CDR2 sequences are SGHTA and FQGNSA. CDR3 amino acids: CASSLAGTGEQYF.

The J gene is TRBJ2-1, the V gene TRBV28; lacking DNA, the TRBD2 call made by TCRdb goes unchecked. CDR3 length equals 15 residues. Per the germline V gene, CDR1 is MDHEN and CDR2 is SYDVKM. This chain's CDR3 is CASTSLAGTYNEQFF.

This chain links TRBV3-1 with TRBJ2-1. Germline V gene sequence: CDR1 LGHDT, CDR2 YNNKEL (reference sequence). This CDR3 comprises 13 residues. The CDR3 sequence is CASSQVVTGEQFF.

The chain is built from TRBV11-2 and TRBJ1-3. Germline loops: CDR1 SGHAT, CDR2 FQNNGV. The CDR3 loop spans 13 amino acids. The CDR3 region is CASSLNQGNTIYF.

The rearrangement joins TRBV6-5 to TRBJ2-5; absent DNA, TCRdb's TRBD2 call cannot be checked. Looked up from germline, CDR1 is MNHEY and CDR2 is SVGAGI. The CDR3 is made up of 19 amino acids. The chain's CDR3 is CASSYFPGLAGGDQETQYF.

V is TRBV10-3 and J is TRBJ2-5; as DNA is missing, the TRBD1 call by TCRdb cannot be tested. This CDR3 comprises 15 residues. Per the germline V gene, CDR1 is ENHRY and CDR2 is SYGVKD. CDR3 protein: CAISEGTGGRETQYF.

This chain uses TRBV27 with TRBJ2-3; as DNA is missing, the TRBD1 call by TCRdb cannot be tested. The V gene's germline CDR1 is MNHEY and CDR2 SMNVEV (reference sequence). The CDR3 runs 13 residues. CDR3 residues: CASSKGATDTQYF.